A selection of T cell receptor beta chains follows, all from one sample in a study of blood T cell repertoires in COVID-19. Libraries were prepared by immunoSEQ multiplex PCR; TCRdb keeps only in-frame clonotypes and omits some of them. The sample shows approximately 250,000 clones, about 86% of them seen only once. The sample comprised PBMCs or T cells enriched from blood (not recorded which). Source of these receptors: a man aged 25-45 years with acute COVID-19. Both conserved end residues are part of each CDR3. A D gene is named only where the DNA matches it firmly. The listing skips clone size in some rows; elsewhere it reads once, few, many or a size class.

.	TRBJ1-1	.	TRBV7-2	CASSLGGVLTEAFF	TGTGCCAGCAGCTTGGGCGGGGTCCTCACTGAAGCTTTCTTT
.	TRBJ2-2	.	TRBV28	CASGSGGEGAGELFF	TGTGCCAGCGGGTCTGGCGGGGAAGGTGCCGGGGAGCTGTTTTTT
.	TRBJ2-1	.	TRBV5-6	CASSLRRGYNEQFF	TGTGCCAGCAGCCTCCGTCGGGGGTACAATGAGCAGTTCTTC
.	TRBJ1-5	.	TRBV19	CASSIDPGPGQPQHF	TGTGCCAGTAGTATAGATCCAGGTCCGGGGCAGCCCCAGCATTTT
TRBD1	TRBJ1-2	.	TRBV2	CASSPSDRVNGYTF	TGTGCCAGCAGCCCTTCCGACAGGGTGAATGGCTACACCTTC
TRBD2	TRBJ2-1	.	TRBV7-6	CASSSQTSGGRSYNEQFF	TGTGCCAGCAGCTCCCAGACTAGCGGGGGCCGGAGCTACAATGAGCAGTTCTTC
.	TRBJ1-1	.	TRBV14	CASSQNGQPRAEAFF	TGTGCCAGCAGCCAGAACGGACAGCCTAGGGCTGAAGCTTTCTTT
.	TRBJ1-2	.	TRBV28	CASSHNPSYGYTF	TGTGCCAGCAGTCATAACCCTTCCTACGGCTACACCTTC
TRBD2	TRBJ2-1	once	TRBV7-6	CASSRQSGGAYNEQFF	TGTGCCAGCAGCCGTCAAAGCGGGGGGGCCTACAATGAGCAGTTCTTC
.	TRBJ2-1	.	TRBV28	CASTPPGTYNEQFF	TGTGCCAGCACCCCCCCGGGAACGTACAATGAGCAGTTCTTC
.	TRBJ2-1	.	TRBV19	CASSFTSSSNEQFF	TGTGCCAGTAGTTTTACTAGCTCTTCAAATGAGCAGTTCTTC